These 32 T cell receptor beta chains share one sample of origin, sequenced in a study of CD8 T cells in ankylosing spondylitis. Study results and caveats: Among TCR beta sequences, a motif of eight highly homologous variants appeared characteristic of ankylosing spondylitis blood.

These TCRs are of unknown antigen specificity. Each CDR3 protein gets one entry after TCRdb re-called the 5' RACE reads with MiXCR. The data show roughly 440,000 distinct CDR3 sequences, roughly 18% seen once. Material: blood, either unsorted or a sorted T cell fraction (not recorded which). These receptor sequences come from a male donor with ankylosing spondylitis.

This clonotype has only a few counts. The CDR3: CASSIHYTGRGQPQHF. The CDR3 nucleotides read TGTGCCAGCAGCATCCATTACACGGGCCGGGGACAGCCCCAGCATTTT. The chain couples TRBV6-2 or TRBV6-3 to TRBJ1-5; D ambiguous. Germline loops: CDR1 MNHEY, CDR2 SVGEGT. This CDR3 spans 16 amino acids. With 6 bases removed from V and 7 bases from J, the gap between germline ends came to 22 bases.

The chain combines TRBV18 with TRBJ2-2; D is possibly TRBD1 (6 bases). CDR1 and CDR2 from the germline V gene are KGHSH and LQKENI. This CDR3 is built from 15 residues. The germline V and J ends were trimmed by 5 bases and 0 bases, with 10 bases remaining between them. The CDR3 coding sequence is TGTGCCAGCTCAGAGACAGGTCCGAACACCGGGGAGCTGTTTTTT. Its translation is CASSETGPNTGELFF.

The rearrangement uses TRBV20-1 and TRBJ1-1; 9 nucleotides line up with TRBD1. CDR1 and CDR2 (germline): DFQATT, SNEGSKA (reference sequence). After removal of 3 bases from V and 4 bases from J, the junction contained 6 bases not matched to a gene. The CDR3 contains 14 residues. As DNA, the CDR3 is TGCAGTGCTAGGACAGGGGGTTTTGGCACTGAAGCTTTCTTT. This translates into CSARTGGFGTEAFF.

This clonotype has more than one count but fewer than ten. The CDR3 reads CASRTQEGTEAFF. In nucleotides, the CDR3 is TGCGCCAGCAGGACCCAGGAGGGCACTGAAGCTTTCTTT. This chain connects TRBV5-1 to TRBJ1-1; D is ambiguous. The V gene lost 5 bases and the J gene lost 4 bases, with 12 bases spanning the gap. The CDR3 has 13 residues. The V gene's germline CDR1 is SGHRS and CDR2 YFSETQ.

The chain is built from TRBV7-3 and TRBJ2-6; D is possibly TRBD1 or TRBD2 (6 bases each). Germline assignment: CDR1 SGHTA and CDR2 FQGTGA. Trimming pared 2 bases from V and 0 bases from J, leaving 11 bases between. The CDR3 runs to 17 residues. DNA of the CDR3: TGTGCCAGCAGCTTAGGAGGGGGTTCCTCTGGGGCCAACGTCCTGACTTTC. Residues: CASSLGGGSSGANVLTF. Full variable domain (rest looked up from reference TRBV7-3 and TRBJ2-6): GAGVSQTPSNKVTEKGKYVELRCDPISGHTALYWYRQSLGQGPEFLIYFQGTGAADDSGLPNDRFFAVRPEGSVSTLKIQRTERGDSAVYLCASSLGGGSSGANVLTFGAGSRLTVL.

In its sample, this clonotype was seen many times. The V and J genes are TRBV12-3 or TRBV12-4 and TRBJ1-1, with 11 bases identical to TRBD1. V dropped 6 bases and J dropped 6; count of bases not matched to a gene: 6. The CDR3 runs 14 residues. For the CDR3, the DNA is TGTGCCAGCAGCCCTAGGGGACAGGGGGCTGAAGCTTTCTTT. Protein product: CASSPRGQGAEAFF.

The genes are TRBV5-1 and TRBJ2-3; D assignment may be TRBD1 or TRBD2 (5 bases each). The CDR3 has 15 residues. Trimming removed 2 bases from V and 2 bases from J, with 12 bases in between. From germline, CDR1 is SGHRS and CDR2 YFSETQ. The CDR3 is CASSLGTVSTDTQYF. CDR3 nucleotide sequence: TGCGCCAGCAGCTTAGGGACGGTCTCCACAGATACGCAGTATTTT. Filled out from reference TRBV5-1 and TRBJ2-3, the complete variable domain reads KAGVTQTPRYLIKTRGQQVTLSCSPISGHRSVSWYQQTPGQGLQFLFEYFSETQRNKGNFPGRFSGRQFSNSRSEMNVSTLELGDSALYLCASSLGTVSTDTQYFGPGTRLTVL.

In this sample, this clonotype turned up a few times. The chain has TRBV2 and TRBJ1-2, with D possibly TRBD1 on 6 matching bases. The CDR3 sequence is 14 residues long. Germline V gene sequence: CDR1 SNHLY, CDR2 FYNNEI. V was cut by 6 bases and J by 2 bases, with 13 bases left in between. In DNA, the CDR3 is TGTGCCAGCAGATGGAGGGGGGTCAACTATGGCTACACCTTC. Translating gives CASRWRGVNYGYTF. Full variable domain (missing parts from reference TRBV2 and TRBJ1-2): EPEVTQTPSHQVTQMGQEVILRCVPISNHLYFYWYRQILGQKVEFLVSFYNNEISEKSEIFDDQFSVERPDGSNFTLKIRSTKLEDSAMYFCASRWRGVNYGYTFGSGTRLTVV.

The chain uses TRBV7-2 and TRBJ1-4; weak D call: TRBD1 (5 bases). This CDR3 has 14 amino acids. The germline V gene has CDR1 SGHTA and CDR2 FQGNSA. V lost 2 bases and J lost 7, with 11 bases in between. The CDR3 region has the DNA TGTGCCAGCAGCTTAAAGGGGCAGGGTGAAAAACTGTTTTTT. This codes for CASSLKGQGEKLFF. The variable domain in full, with the rest retrieved from reference TRBV7-2 and TRBJ1-4, is GAGVSQSPSNKVTEKGKDVELRCDPISGHTALYWYRQSLGQGLEFLIYFQGNSAPDKSGLPSDRFSAERTGGSVSTLTIQRTQQEDSAVYLCASSLKGQGEKLFFGSGTQLSVL.

This clonotype came up a few times. The chain combines TRBV20-1 with TRBJ2-1; tentatively, D is TRBD2 (10 bases). The CDR3 runs to 14 residues. Germline CDR1 reads DFQATT; CDR2 reads SNEGSKA (reference sequence). The V end was cut by 6 bases, the J end by 15 bases, with 27 bases between. The CDR3 nucleotides read TGCAGTGCACCACAGGGGGCCGCTAGCGGGAGCGTGTTCTTC. It translates to CSAPQGAASGSVFF.

This clonotype was seen a few times. The V gene is TRBV6-2 or TRBV6-3, the J gene TRBJ2-3; D possibly corresponds to TRBD2 (6 bases). The CDR3 contains 16 residues. V shed 6 bases and J shed 1 base, with 17 bases lying between them. Germline CDR1 reads MNHEY; CDR2 reads SVGEGT. CDR3 in amino acids: CASSLYSGLRTDTQYF. The CDR3 coding sequence is TGTGCCAGCAGCCTATACTCGGGACTTCGCACAGATACGCAGTATTTT.

This clonotype occurred a few times. The chain uses TRBV3-1 and TRBJ1-2, with D unclear. This CDR3 is 13 amino acids long. V lost 3 bases and J lost 4, with 9 bases in between. Germline-derived CDR1 and CDR2 are LGHDT and YNNKEL (reference sequence). The DNA for the CDR3 is TGTGCCAGCAGCCAGGACGGCCCCTATGGCTACACCTTC. This encodes CASSQDGPYGYTF.

The chain combines TRBV6-5 with TRBJ1-1; 8 nucleotides line up with TRBD1. CDR3 length equals 16 residues. Germline CDR1 reads MNHEY; CDR2 reads SVGAGI. J lost 5 bases, V lost 2 bases, and 10 bases had no gene match. CDR3: CASSYGGQVGGTEAFF. The CDR3 DNA is TGTGCCAGCAGTTACGGGGGACAGGTGGGAGGGACTGAAGCTTTCTTT.

This clonotype was picked up a small number of times. This chain connects TRBV7-9 to TRBJ2-2; 9 bases map to TRBD1. J lost 6 bases, V lost 3 bases, and 5 bases had no gene match. CDR1 SEHNR and CDR2 FQNEAQ come from the germline V gene (reference sequence). This CDR3 contains 15 residues. The CDR3 protein is CASSFGQGKAGELFF. CDR3 sequence (DNA): TGTGCCAGCAGCTTTGGACAGGGGAAGGCCGGGGAGCTGTTTTTT. The full variable domain, in which reference TRBV7-9 and TRBJ2-2 provide the parts outside the CDR3, is DTGVSQNPRHKITKRGQNVTFRCDPISEHNRLYWYRQTLGQGPEFLTYFQNEAQLEKSRLLSDRFSAERPKGSFSTLEIQRTEQGDSAMYLCASSFGQGKAGELFFGEGSRLTVL.

This clonotype was detected a few times. The rearrangement joins TRBV6-5 to TRBJ2-2, with D perhaps TRBD2 (7 bases). The germline CDR1 and CDR2 sequences are MNHEY and SVGAGI. Trimming removed 1 base from V and 7 bases from J, with 13 bases in between. There are 15 residues in the CDR3. The CDR3 nucleotides are TGTGCCAGCAGTTACTTGGGGGGGCAGGGCGGGGAGCTGTTTTTT. As protein: CASSYLGGQGGELFF.

The gene calls are TRBV6-1 and TRBJ2-2, with 8 positions matching TRBD1. This CDR3 region has 15 residues. Germline V CDR1 and CDR2: MNHNS, SASEGT. J was trimmed by 2 bases and V by 6 bases; bases with no gene match: 5. CDR3 loop: CASSPGQENTGELFF. CDR3 DNA sequence: TGTGCCAGCAGCCCGGGACAGGAAAACACCGGGGAGCTGTTTTTT.

In this sample, this clonotype turned up many times. This rearrangement joins TRBV5-1 to TRBJ2-3, with 7 bases matching TRBD2. Germline CDR1 reads SGHRS; CDR2 reads YFSETQ. V lost 1 base, J lost 1 base, and 0 bases stayed unmatched. The CDR3 consists of 14 residues. The CDR3 loop reads CASSLTSGTDTQYF. CDR3 bases: TGCGCCAGCAGCTTGACTAGCGGCACAGATACGCAGTATTTT.

This clonotype was observed at least ten times. The chain uses TRBV30 and TRBJ2-2; 7 bases match TRBD2. J was trimmed by 4 bases and V by 4 bases; bases with no gene match: 6. Germline values: CDR1 GTSNPN, CDR2 SVGIG (reference sequence). The CDR3 has 14 residues. Written as DNA, the CDR3 is TGTGCCTGGACTAGCGGAGGAGGCACCGGGGAGCTGTTTTTT. Its protein product is CAWTSGGGTGELFF.

The sample holds many counts of this clonotype. V and J are TRBV18 and TRBJ2-1; maybe TRBD2 (6 bases). Trimming took 3 bases from V and 9 from J, leaving 12 bases between them. Germline CDR1 KGHSH, CDR2 LQKENI. This CDR3 contains 13 residues. This chain's CDR3 is CASSPFGSGEQFF. CDR3 in DNA: TGTGCCAGCTCACCCTTCGGGAGTGGTGAGCAGTTCTTC.

The chain couples TRBV4-2 to TRBJ1-1; D is undetermined. The CDR3 totals 14 residues. Germline lookup yields CDR1 LGHNA and CDR2 YNFKEQ. V gave up 2 bases and J gave up 1 base, with 8 bases separating them. The CDR3 is CASSQIPRNTEAFF. In DNA, the CDR3 is TGTGCCAGCAGCCAAATTCCTCGGAACACTGAAGCTTTCTTT.

The rearrangement joins TRBV15 to TRBJ1-5, with D tentatively TRBD1 (5 bases). The CDR3 has 14 residues. Trimming removed 2 bases at V and 4 bases at J, with 9 bases between. Germline V lookup: CDR1 LNHNV, CDR2 YYDKDF (reference sequence). CDR3 amino acids: CATSRQGPNQPQHF. CDR3 DNA sequence: TGTGCCACCAGCAGACAGGGTCCTAATCAGCCCCAGCATTTT.

This clonotype was seen a few times. CDR3 region: CASSQGTSGYYEQYF. Here the CDR3 DNA reads TGCGCCAGCAGCCAAGGGACTAGCGGATATTACGAGCAGTACTTC. The genes are TRBV4-3 and TRBJ2-7; 10 bases agree with TRBD2. CDR1 is LGHNA and CDR2 is YSLEER in the germline V gene. This CDR3 is 15 amino acids long. V gave up 1 base and J gave up 4 bases; unmatched junction bases: 4.

Note on this clonotype: A single base separates this from a much larger clone, so it may be a read error. The chain uses TRBV12-3 or TRBV12-4 and TRBJ2-1, with TRBD2 identical over 12 bases. The CDR3 runs 17 residues. Written as DNA, the CDR3 is TGTGCCTGCAGCCCTCAGACTAGCGGGAGCTCCTACAATGAGCAGTTCTTC. It yields the protein CACSPQTSGSSYNEQFF.

The chain joins TRBV5-1 to TRBJ1-1, with 7 positions matching TRBD1. J lost 1 base, V lost 3 bases, and 9 bases had no gene match. The germline gives CDR1 SGHRS, CDR2 YFSETQ. The CDR3 extends over 16 amino acids. CDR3 loop: CASSSRQGRANTEAFF. CDR3 DNA sequence: TGCGCCAGCAGCTCGAGACAGGGAAGGGCGAACACTGAAGCTTTCTTT.

Notes on this clonotype: A much larger clonotype is one base distant, so this may be a read error. The V and J genes are TRBV18 and TRBJ1-2; D gene uncertain. Germline V gene lookup returns CDR1 KGHSH and CDR2 LQKENI. The CDR3 sequence is 13 residues long. The CDR3 loop reads CASSLSDGYGCTF. The CDR3 bases are TGTGCCAGCTCCCTCTCGGACGGGTATGGCTGCACCTTC.

This clonotype was seen a few times. V is TRBV3-1 and J is TRBJ1-5, with D unclear. The CDR3 covers 16 residues. CDR1 is LGHDT and CDR2 is YNNKEL in the germline V gene (reference sequence). V lost 0 bases to trimming and J lost 0 bases, with 9 bases between them. For the CDR3, the DNA is TGTGCCAGCAGCCAAGATGATTTGGGTAGCAATCAGCCCCAGCATTTT. Protein: CASSQDDLGSNQPQHF.

This clonotype was counted only a few times. The V gene is TRBV7-8, the J gene TRBJ2-7; 9 bases are a match to TRBD1. V lost 5 bases, J lost 6 bases, and 8 bases stayed unmatched. The V gene's germline CDR1 is SGHVS and CDR2 FQNEAQ. This CDR3 spans 14 amino acids. CDR3 DNA: TGTGCCAGCAGCCGCCGGGACAGGGTAAGCGAGCAGTACTTC. Translating gives CASSRRDRVSEQYF.

This clonotype was detected a few times. The chain has TRBV6-5 and TRBJ2-7; 9 positions match TRBD1. Germline V gene lookup returns CDR1 MNHEY and CDR2 SVGAGI. The CDR3 covers 15 residues. The J segment lost 2 bases and the V segment lost 2 bases, leaving 4 bases of the junction unmatched. The CDR3, as DNA: TGTGCCAGCAGTTACAAGGGACAGGGACCCTACGAGCAGTACTTC. Translated, it gives CASSYKGQGPYEQYF.

This clonotype was detected only a few times. The chain links TRBV20-1 to TRBJ1-6; D is ambiguous. Germline V gives CDR1 DFQATT, CDR2 SNEGSKA (reference sequence). CDR3 length: 14 amino acids. V was trimmed by 2 bases and J by 7 bases, leaving 12 bases between them. The CDR3 protein is CSARSRSWNSPLHF. In nucleotides, the CDR3 is TGCAGTGCTAGATCTCGCTCTTGGAATTCACCCCTCCACTTT.

There are a few counts of this clonotype. This rearrangement joins TRBV5-1 to TRBJ1-2; 8 bases line up with TRBD1. V trimming: 0 bases; J trimming: 4 bases; junction bases outside the gene matches: 5. Germline CDR1 and CDR2: SGHRS and YFSETQ. The CDR3 spans 15 residues. Here the CDR3 reads CASSLEGRGPYGYTF. The CDR3 coding sequence is TGCGCCAGCAGCTTGGAAGGCAGGGGGCCCTATGGCTACACCTTC. Full variable domain (rest looked up from reference TRBV5-1 and TRBJ1-2): KAGVTQTPRYLIKTRGQQVTLSCSPISGHRSVSWYQQTPGQGLQFLFEYFSETQRNKGNFPGRFSGRQFSNSRSEMNVSTLELGDSALYLCASSLEGRGPYGYTFGSGTRLTVV.

There are a few counts of this clonotype. The rearrangement joins TRBV4-1 to TRBJ2-3; 7 bases are shared with TRBD2. Trimming took 0 bases from V and 3 from J; bases not matched to a gene: 9. Germline CDR1 MGHRA, CDR2 YSYEKL. This CDR3 has 17 amino acids. The CDR3 nucleotides are TGCGCCAGCAGCCAAGATTTTGGGGGGGGGATTACAGATACGCAGTATTTT. Amino acid sequence: CASSQDFGGGITDTQYF.

The chain recombines TRBV7-2 with TRBJ1-2; D not resolved. V lost 1 base and J 4 bases, leaving 13 bases between the germline ends. This CDR3 contains 15 residues. Germline loops: CDR1 SGHTA, CDR2 FQGNSA. For the CDR3, the DNA is TGTGCCAGCAGCTTAGTCGGGTCAACGGGCTATGGCTACACCTTC. Translation gives CASSLVGSTGYGYTF.